This is a list of T cell receptor beta chains from one sample in a study of T-cell memory formation after mild COVID-19. Via MiXCR, TCRdb re-called the 5' RACE reads, giving one row per CDR3 protein. The sample gives just over 350,000 distinct CDR3 sequences, about an eighth of which show up once; about 20% is in the top ten. Source material: PBMCs or a T cell subset sorted from them (not recorded which). These receptors originate from a man aged 18 to 30 who had mild COVID-19 (a few samples of this study predate the infection). Cell type and time point are not known. Each CDR3 is given with its conserved first and last residue. The D gene is left open where the match is weak. For some rows the clone size is stated as once, few or many, or as a class when expanded; others skip it.

size: few; D: NA; length: 10; J: TRBJ2-1; V: TRBV29-1; DNA: TGCAGCGTTGTAGCCCAGGAGCAGTTCTTC; CDR3: CSVVAQEQFF
size: NA; D: NA; length: 10; J: TRBJ2-1; V: TRBV19; DNA: TGTGCCAGTGGGCTCGACCAGCAGTTCTTC; CDR3: CASGLDQQFF
size: NA; D: TRBD2; length: 12; J: TRBJ2-5; V: TRBV20-1; DNA: TGCAGTGCTCAAGGACTAGCGGAGACCCAGTACTTC; CDR3: CSAQGLAETQYF
size: NA; D: NA; length: 15; J: TRBJ2-5; V: TRBV7-2; DNA: TGTGCCAGCAGCTTAGGAGGACGGGTCCAAGAGACCCAGTACTTC; CDR3: CASSLGGRVQETQYF
size: NA; D: NA; length: 15; J: TRBJ2-6; V: TRBV4-3; DNA: TGCGCCAGCAGCCAAGAGAAGAGTGGGGCCAACGTCCTGACTTTC; CDR3: CASSQEKSGANVLTF
size: few; D: TRBD2; length: 13; J: TRBJ2-3; V: TRBV28; DNA: TGTGCCAGCAGTGGGGGACTAGCGGCAACGCAGTATTTT; CDR3: CASSGGLAATQYF
size: many; D: NA; length: 14; J: TRBJ2-5; V: TRBV5-4; DNA: TGTGCCAGCAGCTCCTCGACTAGGCAAGAGACCCAGTACTTC; CDR3: CASSSSTRQETQYF
size: NA; D: NA; length: 13; J: TRBJ2-5; V: TRBV7-9; DNA: TGTGCCAGCAGCTTAGTTCCAGCAGAGACCCAGTACTTC; CDR3: CASSLVPAETQYF
size: NA; D: TRBD1; length: 17; J: TRBJ1-6; V: TRBV9; DNA: TGTGCCAGCAGCGCAGGGACAGCCGGGGCCTATAATTCACCCCTCCACTTT; CDR3: CASSAGTAGAYNSPLHF
size: few; D: NA; length: 14; J: TRBJ1-2; V: TRBV7-2; DNA: TGTGCCAGCACCTTCAGGGGAGATAACTATGGCTACACCTTC; CDR3: CASTFRGDNYGYTF
size: NA; D: TRBD1; length: 13; J: TRBJ1-4; V: TRBV9; DNA: TGTGCCAGCAGCGTTGGCAGGGGGGAAAAACTGTTTTTT; CDR3: CASSVGRGEKLFF
size: few; D: NA; length: 14; J: TRBJ1-6; V: TRBV11-1; DNA: TGTGCCAGCAGCCTCCGGGCGGGTAATTCACCCCTCCACTTT; CDR3: CASSLRAGNSPLHF
size: few; D: NA; length: 13; J: TRBJ2-3; V: TRBV12-3/TRBV12-4; DNA: TGTGCCAGCAGTTTGGCCATAGCAGATACGCAGTATTTT; CDR3: CASSLAIADTQYF
size: few; D: NA; length: 15; J: TRBJ2-7; V: TRBV7-2; DNA: TGTGCCAGCAGCTTAGCGCTAGGGAATATCTACGAGCAGTACTTC; CDR3: CASSLALGNIYEQYF
size: NA; D: TRBD2; length: 14; J: TRBJ2-7; V: TRBV20-1; DNA: TGCAGTGCTAGAGAGGCGGGGGTCTCCTACGAGCAGTACTTC; CDR3: CSAREAGVSYEQYF
size: NA; D: NA; length: 15; J: TRBJ2-5; V: TRBV12-3/TRBV12-4; DNA: TGTGCCAGCAGTTTGGGCGGCAGTTCGGTGGAGACCCAGTACTTC; CDR3: CASSLGGSSVETQYF
size: NA; D: NA; length: 13; J: TRBJ1-1; V: TRBV29-1; DNA: TGCAGCGTTGAAAGGTCATCGAACACTGAAGCTTTCTTT; CDR3: CSVERSSNTEAFF
size: few; D: NA; length: 14; J: TRBJ2-3; V: TRBV18; DNA: TGTGCCAGCTCACCACCCGCAGGGTCAGATACGCAGTATTTT; CDR3: CASSPPAGSDTQYF
size: NA; D: NA; length: 14; J: TRBJ1-2; V: TRBV5-1; DNA: TGCGCCAGCAGCTTGCCACAGAACAACTATGGCTACACCTTC; CDR3: CASSLPQNNYGYTF
size: few; D: NA; length: 14; J: TRBJ2-1; V: TRBV5-5; DNA: TGTGCCAGCAGCTTGGCGAGGGGGGGAGCTGAGCAGTTCTTC; CDR3: CASSLARGGAEQFF
size: NA; D: NA; length: 16; J: TRBJ1-1; V: TRBV7-9; DNA: TGTGCCAGCAGCCCCCCGGGGGACTCAGGGAACACTGAAGCTTTCTTT; CDR3: CASSPPGDSGNTEAFF
size: NA; D: NA; length: 15; J: TRBJ1-6; V: TRBV20-1; DNA: TGCAGTGCTAGAGATATAACAGTTTATAATTCACCCCTCCACTTT; CDR3: CSARDITVYNSPLHF
size: NA; D: NA; length: 13; J: TRBJ1-2; V: TRBV12-3/TRBV12-4; DNA: TGTGCCAGCAGTTTAAATAGGGTGGGTGGCTACACCTTC; CDR3: CASSLNRVGGYTF
size: many; D: NA; length: 16; J: TRBJ2-2; V: TRBV5-1; DNA: TGCGCCAGCAGCTTGGACCTGGGGCGACACACCGGGGAGCTGTTTTTT; CDR3: CASSLDLGRHTGELFF
size: few; D: NA; length: 17; J: TRBJ2-2; V: TRBV6-1; DNA: TGTGCCAGCAGTGAAGTCGGTGGGGCGCGGGTCACCGGGGAGCTGTTTTTT; CDR3: CASSEVGGARVTGELFF
size: NA; D: NA; length: 14; J: TRBJ1-1; V: TRBV6-2/TRBV6-3; DNA: TGTGCCAGCAGTTACCCGGACGAGAACACTGAAGCTTTCTTT; CDR3: CASSYPDENTEAFF
size: few; D: NA; length: 15; J: TRBJ2-5; V: TRBV7-9; DNA: TGTGCCAGCAGCTTAGCGCCCGGCCAAACGGAGACCCAGTACTTC; CDR3: CASSLAPGQTETQYF
size: NA; D: NA; length: 12; J: TRBJ2-3; V: TRBV6-2/TRBV6-3; DNA: TGTGCCAGCAGTTTCGTGGGGAGTACGCAGTATTTT; CDR3: CASSFVGSTQYF
size: NA; D: NA; length: 14; J: TRBJ2-2; V: TRBV7-8; DNA: TGTGCCAGCAGCTCCTGGGACATTCCCGGGGAGCTGTTTTTT; CDR3: CASSSWDIPGELFF
size: few; D: NA; length: 14; J: TRBJ1-5; V: TRBV2; DNA: TGTGCCAGCAGTGAACTAGAGGGGGGGCAGCCCCAGCATTTT; CDR3: CASSELEGGQPQHF
size: few; D: NA; length: 14; J: TRBJ2-2; V: TRBV6-6; DNA: TGTGCCAGCACCGGGGACGAGAACACCGGGGAGCTGTTTTTT; CDR3: CASTGDENTGELFF
size: many; D: NA; length: 12; J: TRBJ2-3; V: TRBV5-1; DNA: TGCGCCAGCAGGGCTGATGCGGATACGCAGTATTTT; CDR3: CASRADADTQYF
size: few; D: NA; length: 15; J: TRBJ1-2; V: TRBV4-2; DNA: TGTGCCAGCAGCCAATACGGGCGGGCCAACTATGGCTACACCTTC; CDR3: CASSQYGRANYGYTF
size: few; D: NA; length: 13; J: TRBJ2-1; V: TRBV5-1; DNA: TGCGCCAGCACCCAGGACATCTACAATGAGCAGTTCTTC; CDR3: CASTQDIYNEQFF
size: few; D: NA; length: 15; J: TRBJ2-7; V: TRBV19; DNA: TGTGCCAGTAGCCGTCCCGGGAGTATGGGGTACGAGCAGTACTTC; CDR3: CASSRPGSMGYEQYF
size: few; D: NA; length: 14; J: TRBJ2-1; V: TRBV19; DNA: TGTGCCAGTAGTTTGCGGGAAGCCTACAATGAGCAGTTCTTC; CDR3: CASSLREAYNEQFF
size: NA; D: NA; length: 14; J: TRBJ2-7; V: TRBV12-5; DNA: TGTGCTAGTGGTTCAAACAGCTACTCCTACGAGCAGTACTTC; CDR3: CASGSNSYSYEQYF
size: NA; D: NA; length: 13; J: TRBJ1-2; V: TRBV3-1; DNA: TGTGCCAGCAGCCAAGACCGAGGGAATGGCTACACCTTC; CDR3: CASSQDRGNGYTF
size: many; D: NA; length: 24; J: TRBJ1-5; V: TRBV12-3/TRBV12-4; DNA: TGTGCCAGCAGTTTCAGGCAGGGTTATCCCCCACGAATGGGGCGGCCCGACGCAGGTCAGCCCCAGCATTTT; CDR3: CASSFRQGYPPRMGRPDAGQPQHF
size: once; D: NA; length: 17; J: TRBJ1-4; V: TRBV7-6; DNA: TGTGCCAGCAGAAAACCCCCCCGGGGCGCAACTAATGAAAAACTGTTTTTT; CDR3: CASRKPPRGATNEKLFF
size: many; D: NA; length: 12; J: TRBJ1-2; V: TRBV20-1; DNA: TGCAGTGCCGATAGGGGCGCGAATGGCTACACCTTC; CDR3: CSADRGANGYTF
size: many; D: NA; length: 12; J: TRBJ2-7; V: TRBV29-1; DNA: TGCAGCGTTGTGTCGGCCGGCTACGAGCAGTACTTC; CDR3: CSVVSAGYEQYF
size: NA; D: NA; length: 12; J: TRBJ2-1; V: TRBV27; DNA: TGTGCCTCCGGGACCGGGGGCAATGAGCAGTTCTTC; CDR3: CASGTGGNEQFF
size: NA; D: TRBD1; length: 17; J: TRBJ1-1; V: TRBV24-1; DNA: TGTGCCACCAGTGACCCCGGGACAGGCCTTCGTGACACTGAAGCTTTCTTT; CDR3: CATSDPGTGLRDTEAFF
size: few; D: NA; length: 12; J: TRBJ1-5; V: TRBV7-4; DNA: TGTGCCAGCAGTCTATTTTTGAAGCCCCAGCATTTT; CDR3: CASSLFLKPQHF
size: NA; D: NA; length: 13; J: TRBJ2-5; V: TRBV7-6; DNA: TGTGCCAGCAGTCAAAGCGGGCTAATGACCCAGTACTTC; CDR3: CASSQSGLMTQYF
size: NA; D: TRBD1; length: 16; J: TRBJ1-4; V: TRBV4-1; DNA: TGCGCCAGCAGCCAGGACCCACGACAGGGCCGAGAAAAACTGTTTTTT; CDR3: CASSQDPRQGREKLFF
size: few; D: NA; length: 12; J: TRBJ1-2; V: TRBV25-1; DNA: TGTGCCAGCAGTGAATCAGGAAATGGCTACACCTTC; CDR3: CASSESGNGYTF
size: many; D: TRBD1; length: 12; J: TRBJ1-2; V: TRBV15; DNA: TGTGCCACCAGCAAGACAGGGCCTGGCTACACCTTC; CDR3: CATSKTGPGYTF
size: many; D: NA; length: 15; J: TRBJ2-5; V: TRBV4-1; DNA: TGCGCCAGCAGCCAAGAATATTCCGGACAAGAGACCCAGTACTTC; CDR3: CASSQEYSGQETQYF
size: NA; D: NA; length: 18; J: TRBJ2-5; V: TRBV5-1; DNA: TGCGCCAGCAGCCTCACTGATAGGACCAACCACCTTCGGGAGACCCAGTACTTC; CDR3: CASSLTDRTNHLRETQYF
size: NA; D: NA; length: 13; J: TRBJ2-3; V: TRBV2; DNA: TGTGCCGGTTCAGGGGAGGGCACAGATACGCAGTATTTT; CDR3: CAGSGEGTDTQYF
size: NA; D: TRBD2; length: 17; J: TRBJ2-1; V: TRBV19; DNA: TGTGCCAGTATCGCTCCGGGTCGGGGGGGATCCTACAATGAGCAGTTCTTC; CDR3: CASIAPGRGGSYNEQFF
size: NA; D: TRBD1; length: 14; J: TRBJ1-1; V: TRBV5-5; DNA: TGTGCCAGCAGCTTGGGACAGGGGCCCACTGAAGCTTTCTTT; CDR3: CASSLGQGPTEAFF
size: once; D: NA; length: 15; J: TRBJ2-2; V: TRBV9; DNA: TGTGCCAGCAGCGTACAGGGACCGAACACCGGGGAGCTGTTTTTT; CDR3: CASSVQGPNTGELFF
size: many; D: NA; length: 13; J: TRBJ1-1; V: TRBV7-2; DNA: TGTGCCAGCAGCTTAGTACGGGACTCTGAAGCTTTCTTT; CDR3: CASSLVRDSEAFF
size: NA; D: NA; length: 12; J: TRBJ2-7; V: TRBV29-1; DNA: TGCAGCGTTGCCGGGGTCTACTACGAGCAGTACTTC; CDR3: CSVAGVYYEQYF
size: many; D: TRBD2; length: 16; J: TRBJ2-7; V: TRBV4-2; DNA: TGTGCCAGCAGCCAAGGTTACCCGGGGGGGCTCGACGAGCAGTACTTC; CDR3: CASSQGYPGGLDEQYF